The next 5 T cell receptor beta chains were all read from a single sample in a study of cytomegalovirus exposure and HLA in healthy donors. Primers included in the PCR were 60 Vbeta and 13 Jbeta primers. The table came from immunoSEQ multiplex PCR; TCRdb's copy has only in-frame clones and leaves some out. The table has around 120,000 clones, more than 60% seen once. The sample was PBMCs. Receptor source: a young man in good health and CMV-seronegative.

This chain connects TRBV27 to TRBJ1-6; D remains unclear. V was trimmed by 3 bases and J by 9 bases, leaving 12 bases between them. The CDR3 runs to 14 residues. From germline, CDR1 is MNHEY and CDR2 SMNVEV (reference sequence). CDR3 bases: TGTGCCAGCAGTTTCGTGAGGCAGTCTTCACCCCTCCACTTT. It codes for CASSFVRQSSPLHF.

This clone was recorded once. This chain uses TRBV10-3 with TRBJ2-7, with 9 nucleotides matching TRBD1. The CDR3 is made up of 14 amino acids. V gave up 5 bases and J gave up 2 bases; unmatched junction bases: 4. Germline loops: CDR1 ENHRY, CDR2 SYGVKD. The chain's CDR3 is CAISSGTGTYEQYF. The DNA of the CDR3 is TGTGCCATCAGTTCCGGGACAGGGACCTACGAGCAGTACTTC.

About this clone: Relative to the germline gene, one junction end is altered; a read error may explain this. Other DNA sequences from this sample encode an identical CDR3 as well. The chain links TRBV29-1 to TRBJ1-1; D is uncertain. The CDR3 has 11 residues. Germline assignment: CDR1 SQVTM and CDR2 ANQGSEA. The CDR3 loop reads CSIERVTEAFF. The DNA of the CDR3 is TGCAGCATTGAACGGGTAACTGAAGCTTTCTTT.

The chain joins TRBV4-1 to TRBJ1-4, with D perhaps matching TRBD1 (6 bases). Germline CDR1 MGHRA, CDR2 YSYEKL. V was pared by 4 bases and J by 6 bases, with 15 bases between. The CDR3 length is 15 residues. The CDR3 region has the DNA TGCGCCAGCAGCCGAGTACAGGGAGGGGATGAAAAACTGTTTTTT. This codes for CASSRVQGGDEKLFF.

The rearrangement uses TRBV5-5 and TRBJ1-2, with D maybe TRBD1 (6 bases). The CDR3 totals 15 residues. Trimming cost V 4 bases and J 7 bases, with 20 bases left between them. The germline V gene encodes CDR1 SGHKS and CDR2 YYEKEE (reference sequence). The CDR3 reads CASSTEQGRGFGYTF. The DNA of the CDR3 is TGTGCCAGCAGCACTGAACAGGGCAGAGGTTTTGGCTACACCTTC.